These T cell receptor beta chains were read from a single sample in a study of CD8+CD57+ T cells in acquired aplastic anemia. TCRdb passed the reads through MiXCR, listing each CDR3 protein once. The repertoire has roughly 38,000 distinct CDR3 sequences, around 82% of them found once; the top ten carry about 20%. Sequenced: sorted CD4+, CD8+, or CD8+CD57+ T cells (not recorded which) from PBMCs. All receptors derive from a human donor in good health, serving as a control. The CDR3 runs from the conserved cysteine through the conserved F or W. The order of the fields is D gene, clone size, J gene, V gene, CDR3 DNA, CDR3 protein. D genes are given only for firm matches. Where a row states a size, it is once, few, many or the class of an expanded clone; other rows omit it.

NA | NA | TRBJ2-6 | TRBV29-1 | TGCAGCGTGATTGGGTCTGGGGCCAACGTCCTGACTTTC | CSVIGSGANVLTF
NA | NA | TRBJ1-6 | TRBV19 | TGTGCCAGTAGTACCGTAGGGACAACTTCACCCCTCCACTTT | CASSTVGTTSPLHF
NA | NA | TRBJ1-2 | TRBV15 | TGTGCCACCAGCAGAGATCAGGCGTCCCACTATGGCTACACCTTC | CATSRDQASHYGYTF
NA | NA | TRBJ2-5 | TRBV15 | TGTGCCACCACCACTAGCAAAGAGACCCAGTACTTC | CATTTSKETQYF
NA | NA | TRBJ2-7 | TRBV19 | TGTGCCAGTAGTATAGCCGGTTACGAGCAGTACTTC | CASSIAGYEQYF
NA | NA | TRBJ2-7 | TRBV5-4 | TGTGCCAGCAGGCTGTACGGACGGTCCTACGAGCAGTACTTC | CASRLYGRSYEQYF
NA | NA | TRBJ1-4 | TRBV20-1 | TGCAGTGCTAGTTGGGGGGGTGATGAAAAACTGTTTTTT | CSASWGGDEKLFF
NA | NA | TRBJ1-1 | TRBV10-1 | TGCGCCAGCAGTGAGTCGGCGACGGGGAACACTGAAGCTTTCTTT | CASSESATGNTEAFF
NA | NA | TRBJ2-7 | TRBV7-3 | TGTGCCAGCAGCTCCCTTAGCGGATACGAGCAGTACTTC | CASSSLSGYEQYF
NA | NA | TRBJ2-5 | TRBV7-2 | TGTGCCAGCAGCCGGAGGTACATGCAAGAGACCCAGTACTTC | CASSRRYMQETQYF
TRBD2 | NA | TRBJ2-3 | TRBV2 | TGTGCCAGCATTGGCCTAGCGGACGGCACAGATACGCAGTATTTT | CASIGLADGTDTQYF
TRBD2 | NA | TRBJ2-1 | TRBV27 | TGTGCCAGCAGTTTATCGATATCTAGCGGGGGGACACACTTC | CASSLSISSGGTHF
TRBD2 | NA | TRBJ2-1 | TRBV20-1 | TGCAGTGCTAGAGGCCAGCGGGAGTACAATGAGCAGTTCTTC | CSARGQREYNEQFF
TRBD1 | NA | TRBJ2-7 | TRBV19 | TGTGCCAGTAGTAGTGGGACAGGAGCCTCCTACGAGCAGTACTTC | CASSSGTGASYEQYF
NA | NA | TRBJ1-6 | TRBV10-3 | TGTGCCATTTCACGACACGATAATTCACCCCTCCACTTT | CAISRHDNSPLHF
NA | medium-sized | TRBJ2-3 | TRBV19 | TGTGCCAGTAGTCCCTGGACAGAGGGCACAGATACGCAGTATTTT | CASSPWTEGTDTQYF
TRBD1 | NA | TRBJ1-2 | TRBV10-3 | TGTGCCATCAGTCTCCAGGGGGCTAACTATGGCTACACCTTC | CAISLQGANYGYTF
TRBD1 | few | TRBJ2-7 | TRBV19 | TGTGCCAGTAGTATGGGACAGGGGGCCTACGAGCAGTACTTC | CASSMGQGAYEQYF
NA | NA | TRBJ2-7 | TRBV6-2/TRBV6-3 | TGTGCCAGCAGTTACCGGAGGGGCTACGAGCAGTACTTC | CASSYRRGYEQYF
NA | NA | TRBJ1-3 | TRBV10-3 | TGTGCCATCAGTGAAGTGCCGGGGGCTGTTGGAAACACCATATATTTT | CAISEVPGAVGNTIYF
NA | NA | TRBJ1-6 | TRBV15 | TGTGCCACCAGCGGGGACGGCCTTCGGGGCTCACCCCTCCACTTT | CATSGDGLRGSPLHF
TRBD2 | NA | TRBJ2-3 | TRBV10-3 | TGTGCCACCGAGTCCGGGACTAGCGGGACAGATACGCAGTATTTT | CATESGTSGTDTQYF
TRBD1 | NA | TRBJ1-2 | TRBV2 | TGTGCCAGCGGACAGGCTAACTATGGCTACACCTTC | CASGQANYGYTF
TRBD2 | NA | TRBJ2-7 | TRBV29-1 | TGCAGCGTTGAAGATATAGGACTAGCGGGAGGTCTTTACGAGCAGTACTTC | CSVEDIGLAGGLYEQYF
NA | large | TRBJ2-3 | TRBV19 | TGTGCCAGTAGTACGGGCCCGGATACGCAGTATTTT | CASSTGPDTQYF
NA | NA | TRBJ2-5 | TRBV2 | TGTGCCAGCAGTGCGACCGAGACCCAGTACTTC | CASSATETQYF
NA | medium-sized | TRBJ1-1 | TRBV2 | TGTGCCAGCAGTCGGGGGGCAGAAGCTTTCTTT | CASSRGAEAFF
NA | NA | TRBJ2-5 | TRBV7-2 | TGTGCCAGCAGCTTAGGTAGCGGACAAGAGACCCAGTACTTC | CASSLGSGQETQYF
TRBD1 | NA | TRBJ1-2 | TRBV7-3 | TGTGCCAGCAGTAAAGCGGAAGACAGGGGCTATGGCTACACCTTC | CASSKAEDRGYGYTF
NA | NA | TRBJ1-6 | TRBV29-1 | TGCAGCGTAGCACAGGGAAGGGATTCACCCCTCCACTTT | CSVAQGRDSPLHF
NA | few | TRBJ1-2 | TRBV29-1 | TGCAGCGTTGGGACCACAGGGTTGTATGGCTACACCTTC | CSVGTTGLYGYTF
NA | NA | TRBJ1-5 | TRBV20-1 | TGCAGTGCTAGAGATCAAGGGTATCAGCCCCGGCATTTT | CSARDQGYQPRHF
NA | NA | TRBJ2-5 | TRBV7-2 | TGTGCCAGCAGCCCCGGGACACGGGGGACCCAGTACTTC | CASSPGTRGTQYF
TRBD2 | NA | TRBJ2-7 | TRBV20-1 | TGCAGTGCTAGCCCCTTAGCGGGGGGAACCTACGAGCAGTACTTC | CSASPLAGGTYEQYF
TRBD1 | few | TRBJ2-7 | TRBV20-1 | TGCAGTGCTACATACCGGGACAGGGGCTACGAGCAGTACTTC | CSATYRDRGYEQYF
NA | NA | TRBJ2-7 | TRBV7-3 | TGTGCCAGCAGCTTAGGAAGCGGGGAGCAGTACTTC | CASSLGSGEQYF